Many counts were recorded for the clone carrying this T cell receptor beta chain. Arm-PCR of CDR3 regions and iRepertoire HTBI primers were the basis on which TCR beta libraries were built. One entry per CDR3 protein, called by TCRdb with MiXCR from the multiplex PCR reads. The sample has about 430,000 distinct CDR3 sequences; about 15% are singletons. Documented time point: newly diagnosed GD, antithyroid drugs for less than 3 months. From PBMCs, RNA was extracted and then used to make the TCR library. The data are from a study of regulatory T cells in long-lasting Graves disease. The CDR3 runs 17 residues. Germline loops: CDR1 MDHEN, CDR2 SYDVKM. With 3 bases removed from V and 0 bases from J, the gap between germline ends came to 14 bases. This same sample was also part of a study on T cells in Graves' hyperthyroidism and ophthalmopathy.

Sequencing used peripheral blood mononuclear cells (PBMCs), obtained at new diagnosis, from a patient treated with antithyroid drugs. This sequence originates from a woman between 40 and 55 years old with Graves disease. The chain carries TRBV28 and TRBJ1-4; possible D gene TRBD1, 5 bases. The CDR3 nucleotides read TGTGCCAGCAGTTTCCTCTTCCAGGGACCAACTAATGAAAAACTGTTTTTT. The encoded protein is CASSFLFQGPTNEKLFF.